One sample yielded the 21 T cell receptor beta chains listed below, sequenced in a study of cytomegalovirus exposure and HLA in healthy donors. The PCR contained 60 Vbeta and 13 Jbeta primers. Sequenced by immunoSEQ multiplex PCR; TCRdb stores in-frame clones only, minus some. The top ten hold 1.5% to 2% of the sample, which has about 200,000 clones, 79% seen once. The specimen was PBMCs. All receptors derive from a woman aged 50 to 65 in good health and CMV-seronegative.

This chain connects TRBV2 to TRBJ1-2; a weak D match, TRBD1 (5 bases). The germline CDR1 and CDR2 sequences are SNHLY and FYNNEI. Trimming left V 5 bases short and J 7 bases short, with 17 bases between. The CDR3 covers 14 residues. CDR3 in DNA: TGTGCCAGCAGTAGAACGTCGAGGGACTGTGGCTACACCTTC. Translating it yields CASSRTSRDCGYTF. Full variable domain (outside the CDR3, taken from reference TRBV2 and TRBJ1-2): EPEVTQTPSHQVTQMGQEVILRCVPISNHLYFYWYRQILGQKVEFLVSFYNNEISEKSEIFDDQFSVERPDGSNFTLKIRSTKLEDSAMYFCASSRTSRDCGYTFGSGTRLTVV.

The rearrangement joins TRBV2 to TRBJ2-5; weak D call: TRBD1 (6 bases). The last part of the DNA fits TRBJ2-7 better; the J call may be wrong. Per the germline V gene, CDR1 is SNHLY and CDR2 is FYNNEI. The CDR3 has 15 amino acids. CDR3 region: CASSEVQGLGYEQYF. CDR3 in DNA: TGTGCCAGCAGTGAAGTACAGGGCTTGGGGTACGAGCAGTACTTC.

The CDR3 bases are TGTGCCAGCAGCCTATCCAACTATGGCTACACCTTC. The encoded protein is CASSLSNYGYTF. The chain recombines TRBV7-9 with TRBJ1-2; the D is unclear. V shed 5 bases and J shed 2 bases, with 6 bases lying between them. The CDR3 loop spans 12 amino acids. Germline V gene lookup returns CDR1 SEHNR and CDR2 FQNEAQ (reference sequence).

The chain uses TRBV28 and TRBJ1-4, with 11 bases matching TRBD1. CDR3 length: 14 residues. The V gene end was trimmed by 2 bases and the J gene end by 8 bases; junction bases not matched to a gene: 1. Germline lookup yields CDR1 MDHEN and CDR2 SYDVKM. This CDR3 reads CASSLRDRGEKLFF. DNA for the CDR3: TGTGCCAGCAGTTTACGGGACAGGGGGGAAAAACTGTTTTTT.

A few counts support this clone. The chain joins TRBV4-2 to TRBJ1-1; no reliable D call. Germline V gene lookup returns CDR1 LGHNA and CDR2 YNFKEQ. Trimming stripped 0 bases from V and 5 bases from J, with 7 bases between. The CDR3 has 13 residues. This chain's CDR3 is CASSQDIGTEAFF. CDR3 DNA sequence: TGTGCCAGCAGCCAAGATATCGGTACTGAAGCTTTCTTT.

The gene calls are TRBV27 and TRBJ2-1, with a tentative D call TRBD2 (7 bases). The V and J ends lost 5 bases and 4 bases respectively, with 18 bases between them. Germline V lookup: CDR1 MNHEY, CDR2 SMNVEV (reference sequence). The length of the CDR3 is 16 residues. The CDR3 protein is CASSLTRGGPYNEQFF. CDR3 nucleotide sequence: TGTGCCAGCAGTCTAACTAGGGGGGGGCCTTACAATGAGCAGTTCTTC.

This rearrangement joins TRBV4-3 to TRBJ1-4; TRBD1 aligns across 9 bases. V lost 5 bases and J lost 6; bases outside the gene matches: 4. CDR1 is LGHNA and CDR2 is YSLEER in the germline V gene. The CDR3 runs to 14 residues. CDR3 sequence reads: CASSFRQGDEKLFF. For the CDR3, the DNA is TGCGCCAGCAGCTTCCGACAGGGGGATGAAAAACTGTTTTTT.

This clone was counted between two and nine times. Other nucleotide sequences from this sample produce the same CDR3. The gene calls are TRBV5-1 and TRBJ1-5; D gene ambiguous. Trimming removed 0 bases from V and 7 bases from J, with 8 bases in between. CDR1 SGHRS and CDR2 YFSETQ come from the germline V gene. This CDR3 spans 13 amino acids. The CDR3: CASSLGGGQPQHF. Written as DNA, the CDR3 is TGCGCCAGCAGCTTGGGGGGAGGACAGCCCCAGCATTTT.

The chain couples TRBV7-9 to TRBJ1-1; D is uncertain. This CDR3 is built from 13 residues. Germline values: CDR1 SEHNR, CDR2 FQNEAQ (reference sequence). The ends were cut back, 11 bases at V and 2 bases at J, with 15 bases in the middle. The CDR3 DNA is TGTGCCGCGGCAAGGCCGGCCAACACTGAAGCTTTCTTT. Its protein product is CAAARPANTEAFF.

This clone was counted a single time. The chain has TRBV5-1 and TRBJ2-3, with D uncertain. This CDR3 region has 13 residues. Trimming removed 3 bases from V and 2 bases from J, with 7 bases in between. From germline, CDR1 is SGHRS and CDR2 YFSETQ. CDR3 sequence: CASSYTDTDTQYF. The CDR3 nucleotides are TGCGCCAGCAGCTATACTGACACAGATACGCAGTATTTT.

The V gene is TRBV9, the J gene TRBJ2-3; TRBD2 is a possible D gene (5 bases). CDR1 SGDLS and CDR2 YYNGEE come from the germline V gene. The V and J ends lost 3 bases and 9 bases respectively, with 11 bases between them. CDR3 size: 12 residues. The CDR3 DNA follows: TGTGCCAGCAGCGGTAGCGCTCCCACGCAGTATTTT. Amino acids: CASSGSAPTQYF.

The chain employs TRBV7-2 and TRBJ1-3; D unresolved. V lost 8 bases to trimming and J lost 2 bases, with 10 bases between them. This CDR3 contains 13 residues. Per the germline V gene, CDR1 is SGHTA and CDR2 is FQGNSA. CDR3 sequence (DNA): TGTGCCAGCGGGCCACGCGCTGGAAACACCATATATTTT. This sequence encodes CASGPRAGNTIYF.

This clone came up a few times. The J gene is TRBJ2-3, the V gene TRBV5-1; 9 positions agree with TRBD2. Trimming took 1 base from V and 4 from J; bases not matched to a gene: 7. CDR1 and CDR2 (germline): SGHRS, YFSETQ. The CDR3 runs 16 residues. This CDR3 reads CASSLRIAGAADTQYF. The CDR3 DNA sequence: TGCGCCAGCAGCTTGCGGATAGCGGGAGCCGCAGATACGCAGTATTTT.

This clone was seen only once. The chain is built from TRBV11-2 and TRBJ2-7; 9 bases fit TRBD1. Germline CDR1 reads SGHAT; CDR2 reads FQNNGV. The V and J ends lost 0 bases and 7 bases, in that order; junction bases with no gene match: 7. CDR3 length equals 15 residues. CDR3 sequence reads: CASSLDLGTGREQYF. The CDR3, as DNA: TGTGCCAGCAGCTTAGATCTGGGGACAGGGAGGGAGCAGTACTTC.

The chain has TRBV11-2 and TRBJ2-5; the match to TRBD1 covers 9 bases. CDR1 is SGHAT and CDR2 is FQNNGV in the germline V gene. V lost 3 bases to trimming and J lost 4 bases; unmatched junction nucleotides: 6. The CDR3 spans 15 residues. DNA for the CDR3: TGTGCCAGCAGCTTCGTCCCGGGACAGGGAGAGACCCAGTACTTC. This translates into CASSFVPGQGETQYF.

This sequence joins TRBV11-2 and TRBJ1-3, with a tentative D call TRBD1 (6 bases). The CDR3 has 17 amino acids. The ends were cut back, 1 base at V and 3 bases at J, with 16 bases in the middle. CDR1 is SGHAT and CDR2 is FQNNGV in the germline V gene. The CDR3 spells CASSLGPGGHVGNTIYF. The CDR3 DNA sequence: TGTGCCAGCAGCTTAGGCCCCGGGGGGCATGTTGGAAACACCATATATTTT.

This clone appeared a single time. The CDR3 DNA is TGTGCCAGCAGCAATCTGACAGGGGCTATTAACTATGGCTACACCTTC. It specifies CASSNLTGAINYGYTF. The chain links TRBV9 to TRBJ1-2; 8 bases agree with TRBD1. This CDR3 has 16 amino acids. Germline V gene sequence: CDR1 SGDLS, CDR2 YYNGEE. The V segment lost 4 bases and the J segment 1 base; nucleotides outside the gene matches: 9.

This clone was picked up one time. The chain couples TRBV7-2 to TRBJ1-6, with 10 nucleotides matching TRBD1. The CDR3 is made up of 15 amino acids. Germline-derived CDR1 and CDR2 are SGHTA and FQGNSA. The V segment lost 5 bases and the J segment 6 bases; nucleotides outside the gene matches: 4. CDR3 sequence (DNA): TGTGCCAGCAGCCGACAGGGGGCGTCTAATTCACCCCTCCACTTT. Protein sequence: CASSRQGASNSPLHF.

This clone occurred a few times. The rearrangement uses TRBV7-2 and TRBJ2-3; 7 bases are shared with TRBD1. The CDR3 contains 15 residues. Per germline, CDR1 SGHTA and CDR2 FQGNSA. The V segment lost 0 bases and the J segment 3 bases; nucleotides outside the gene matches: 3. The CDR3 region has the DNA TGTGCCAGCAGCTTAGCAGGGGGCCAGACAGATACGCAGTATTTT. This encodes CASSLAGGQTDTQYF.

The chain links TRBV4-2 to TRBJ2-1; 11 nucleotides align to TRBD2. This CDR3 spans 16 amino acids. V was pared by 4 bases and J by 5 bases, with 7 bases of the junction left unmatched. The V gene's germline CDR1 is LGHNA and CDR2 YNFKEQ. The CDR3 nucleotides are TGTGCCAGCAGCCGGGGCGGGACTAGCGGAAACAATGAGCAGTTCTTC. This translates into CASSRGGTSGNNEQFF.

The chain uses TRBV7-9 and TRBJ1-2, with D possibly TRBD1 on 5 matching bases. Trimming left V 5 bases short and J 8 bases short, with 15 bases between. The germline CDR1 and CDR2 sequences are SEHNR and FQNEAQ (reference sequence). CDR3 size: 13 residues. The CDR3 spells CASSPTDTGGYTF. The CDR3 DNA sequence: TGTGCCAGCAGCCCGACGGACACGGGCGGCTACACCTTC.